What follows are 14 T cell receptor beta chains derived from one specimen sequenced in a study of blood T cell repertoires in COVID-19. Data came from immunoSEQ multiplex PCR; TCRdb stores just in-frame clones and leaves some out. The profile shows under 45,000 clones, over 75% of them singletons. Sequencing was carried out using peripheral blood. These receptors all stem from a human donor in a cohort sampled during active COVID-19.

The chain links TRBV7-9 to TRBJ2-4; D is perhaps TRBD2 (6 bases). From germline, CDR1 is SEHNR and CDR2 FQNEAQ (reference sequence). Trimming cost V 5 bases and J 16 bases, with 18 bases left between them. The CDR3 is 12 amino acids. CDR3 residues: CASSAGEGREYF. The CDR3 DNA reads TGTGCCAGCAGCGCCGGTGAGGGGCGGGAATACTTC.

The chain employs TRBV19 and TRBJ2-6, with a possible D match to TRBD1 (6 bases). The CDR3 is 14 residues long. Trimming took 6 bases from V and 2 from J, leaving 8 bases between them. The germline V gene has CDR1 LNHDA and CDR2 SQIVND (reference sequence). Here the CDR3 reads CASRGAAGANVLTF. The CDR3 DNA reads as TGTGCCAGTAGGGGGGCCGCTGGGGCCAACGTCCTGACTTTC.

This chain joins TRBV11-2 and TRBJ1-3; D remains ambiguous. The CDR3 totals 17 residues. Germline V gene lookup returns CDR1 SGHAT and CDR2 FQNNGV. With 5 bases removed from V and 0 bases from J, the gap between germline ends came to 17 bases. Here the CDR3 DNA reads TGTGCCAGCAGCCTCCGACAAGGTCTTAACTCTGGAAACACCATATATTTT. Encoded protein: CASSLRQGLNSGNTIYF. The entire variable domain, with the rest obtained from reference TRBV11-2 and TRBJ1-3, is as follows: EAGVAQSPRYKIIEKRQSVAFWCNPISGHATLYWYQQILGQGPKLLIQFQNNGVVDDSQLPKDRFSAERLKGVDSTLKIQPAKLEDSAVYLCASSLRQGLNSGNTIYFGEGSWLTVV.

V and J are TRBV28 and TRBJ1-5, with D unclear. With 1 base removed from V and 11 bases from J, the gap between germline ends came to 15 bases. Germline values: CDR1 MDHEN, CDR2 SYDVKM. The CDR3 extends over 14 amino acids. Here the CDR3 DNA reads TGTGCCAGCAGTTTATCAAGCGCTCCGGGGTCCCAGCATTTT. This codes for CASSLSSAPGSQHF. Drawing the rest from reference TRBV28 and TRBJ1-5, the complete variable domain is DVKVTQSSRYLVKRTGEKVFLECVQDMDHENMFWYRQDPGLGLRLIYFSYDVKMKEKGDIPEGYSVSREKKERFSLILESASTNQTSMYLCASSLSSAPGSQHFGDGTRLSIL.

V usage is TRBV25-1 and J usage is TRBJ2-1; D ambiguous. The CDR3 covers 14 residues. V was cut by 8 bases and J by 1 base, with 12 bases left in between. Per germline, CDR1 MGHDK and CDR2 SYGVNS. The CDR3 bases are TGTGCCAGCGGCCCGATGACTTCCTACAATGAGCAGTTCTTC. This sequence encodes CASGPMTSYNEQFF.

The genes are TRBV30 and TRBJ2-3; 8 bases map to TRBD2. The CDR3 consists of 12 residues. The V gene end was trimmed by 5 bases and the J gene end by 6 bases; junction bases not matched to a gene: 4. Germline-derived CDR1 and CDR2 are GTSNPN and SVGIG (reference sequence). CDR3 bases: TGTGCCTGGTCCGGGGGGGTTGATACGCAGTATTTT. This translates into CAWSGGVDTQYF.

This chain's CDR3 is CASSLWGDGYTF. The CDR3 DNA reads as TGTGCCAGCAGCTTGTGGGGGGATGGCTACACCTTC. V usage is TRBV7-2 and J usage is TRBJ1-2, with D possibly being TRBD1 (5 bases). CDR3 size: 12 residues. Trimming left V 3 bases short and J 6 bases short, with 8 bases between. Per germline, CDR1 SGHTA and CDR2 FQGNSA.

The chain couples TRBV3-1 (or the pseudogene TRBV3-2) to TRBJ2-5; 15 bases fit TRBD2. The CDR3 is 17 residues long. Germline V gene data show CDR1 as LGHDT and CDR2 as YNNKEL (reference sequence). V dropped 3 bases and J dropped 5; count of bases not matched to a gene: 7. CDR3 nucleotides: TGTGCCAGCAGCCATTTATCCGGGACTAGCGGGAGGGAGACCCAGTACTTC. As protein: CASSHLSGTSGRETQYF.

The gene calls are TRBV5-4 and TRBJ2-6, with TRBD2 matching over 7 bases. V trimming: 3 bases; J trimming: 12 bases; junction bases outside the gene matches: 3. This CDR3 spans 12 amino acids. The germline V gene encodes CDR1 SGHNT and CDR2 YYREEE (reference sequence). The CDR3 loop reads CASSWGGGVLTF. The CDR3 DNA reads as TGTGCCAGCAGCTGGGGGGGAGGCGTCCTGACTTTC.

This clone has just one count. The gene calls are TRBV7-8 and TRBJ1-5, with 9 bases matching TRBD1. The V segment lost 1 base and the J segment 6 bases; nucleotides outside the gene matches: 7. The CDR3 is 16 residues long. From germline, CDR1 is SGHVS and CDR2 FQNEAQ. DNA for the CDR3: TGTGCCAGCAGCTTAGTTGGGACAGGGCTCGGTCAGCCCCAGCATTTT. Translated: CASSLVGTGLGQPQHF.

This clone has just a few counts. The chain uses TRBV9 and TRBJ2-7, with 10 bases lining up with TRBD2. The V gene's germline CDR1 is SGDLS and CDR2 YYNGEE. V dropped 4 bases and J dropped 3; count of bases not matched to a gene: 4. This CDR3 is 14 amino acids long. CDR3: CASSTSSGSYEQYF. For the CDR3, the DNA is TGTGCCAGCAGCACATCTAGCGGGAGCTACGAGCAGTACTTC.

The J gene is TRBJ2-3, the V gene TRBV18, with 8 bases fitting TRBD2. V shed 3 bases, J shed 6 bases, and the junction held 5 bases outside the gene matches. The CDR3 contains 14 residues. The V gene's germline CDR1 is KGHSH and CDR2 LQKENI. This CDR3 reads CASSPTLAADTQYF. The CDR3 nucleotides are TGTGCCAGCTCACCGACACTAGCGGCGGATACGCAGTATTTT.

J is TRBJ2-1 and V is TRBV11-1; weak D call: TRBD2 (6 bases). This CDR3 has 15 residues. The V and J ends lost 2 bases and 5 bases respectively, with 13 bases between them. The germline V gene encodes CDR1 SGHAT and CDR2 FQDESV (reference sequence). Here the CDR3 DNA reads TGTGCCAGCAGCTTATCCGGTGGAGGGAACAATGAGCAGTTCTTC. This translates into CASSLSGGGNNEQFF.

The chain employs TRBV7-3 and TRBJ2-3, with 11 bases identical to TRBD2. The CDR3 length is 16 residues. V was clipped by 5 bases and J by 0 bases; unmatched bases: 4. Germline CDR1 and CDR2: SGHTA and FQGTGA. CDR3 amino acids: CASSRVAGGSTDTQYF. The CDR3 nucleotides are TGTGCCAGCAGCAGAGTAGCGGGAGGGAGCACAGATACGCAGTATTTT.